This T cell receptor (beta chain) was profiled in a study of blood T cell repertoires in COVID-19. Original processing notes: Reference gene primer amplification in the assay estimated nucleated cell counts. This table comes from immunoSEQ multiplex PCR, and its TCRdb copy is limited to in-frame clones, with some not included. The V and J calls and clone size were taken over from that table, and D and trimming were inferred from the DNA. The table includes 200,000 to 250,000 clones, 70% to 90% detected once. For this clone: The sample carries other DNA sequences with the same CDR3.

V lost 3 bases and J 8 bases, leaving 4 bases between the germline ends. This CDR3 spans 11 amino acids. This sequence originates from a woman aged 50 to 65 with active or convalescent COVID-19. Sample: peripheral blood. The chain joins TRBV12-3 or TRBV12-4 to TRBJ1-4; D is unclear. The CDR3 protein is CASSFSEKLFF. CDR3 DNA sequence: TGTGCCAGCAGTTTTTCGGAAAAACTGTTTTTT.